A selection of T cell receptor beta chains follows, all from one sample in a study of T cells in Graves' hyperthyroidism and ophthalmopathy. TCRdb ran MiXCR on the multiplex PCR reads and lists one entry per CDR3 protein. The sample records 250,000 or so distinct CDR3 sequences, roughly 15% being singletons. Sequenced sample: blood. The receptors originated from a woman in her forties or fifties with Graves' hyperthyroidism that later progressed to Graves' ophthalmopathy. CDR3s include the opening cysteine and the closing phenylalanine or tryptophan.

V gene: TRBV18
J gene: TRBJ2-1
CDR3 protein: CASSRSEGQDNEQFF

V gene: TRBV30
J gene: TRBJ2-3
CDR3 protein: CAGRDTADTQYF

V gene: TRBV12-3/TRBV12-4
J gene: TRBJ1-5
CDR3 protein: CASSRGTGTDSNQPQHF

V gene: TRBV20-1
J gene: TRBJ2-7
CDR3 protein: CSARVAVMREQYF

V gene: TRBV5-1
J gene: TRBJ2-2
CDR3 protein: CASSGVHANTGELFF

V gene: TRBV19
J gene: TRBJ1-5
CDR3 protein: CASSISREYSNQPQHF

V gene: TRBV11-3
J gene: TRBJ2-3
CDR3 protein: CASSFRGGSGIADTQYF

V gene: TRBV20-1
J gene: TRBJ1-4
CDR3 protein: CSARGSFRGDEKLFF

V gene: TRBV20-1
J gene: TRBJ1-1
CDR3 protein: CSAISLDLNTEAFF

V gene: TRBV28
J gene: TRBJ1-2
CDR3 protein: CASSSPAFQVSISF

V gene: TRBV11-2
J gene: TRBJ2-7
CDR3 protein: CASSLYRVRPSYEQYF

V gene: TRBV2
J gene: TRBJ1-3
CDR3 protein: CASREGYSGNTIYF

V gene: TRBV20-1
J gene: TRBJ1-1
CDR3 protein: CSALATALNTEAFF

V gene: TRBV5-1
J gene: TRBJ2-5
CDR3 protein: CASSLAVTKETQYF

V gene: TRBV5-1
J gene: TRBJ2-5
CDR3 protein: CASSKDGSLFGETQYF

V gene: TRBV5-1
J gene: TRBJ2-7
CDR3 protein: CASSLTGGDEQYF

V gene: TRBV2
J gene: TRBJ2-2
CDR3 protein: CASSEALRTGNTGELFF

V gene: TRBV2
J gene: TRBJ1-4
CDR3 protein: CASRTGFTNEKLFF

V gene: TRBV28
J gene: TRBJ1-6
CDR3 protein: CASRARTALHF

V gene: TRBV7-2
J gene: TRBJ2-5
CDR3 protein: CASSPGSPLAGGLETQYF

V gene: TRBV11-2
J gene: TRBJ2-1
CDR3 protein: CASRPNRGIHNEQFF

V gene: TRBV27
J gene: TRBJ1-4
CDR3 protein: CASSLSAGGNEKLFF

V gene: TRBV20-1
J gene: TRBJ1-1
CDR3 protein: CSAPHRGRRNTEAFF

V gene: TRBV19
J gene: TRBJ2-1
CDR3 protein: CASSIEVFSYNEQFF

V gene: TRBV4-1
J gene: TRBJ1-5
CDR3 protein: CASSHPRDQPQHF

V gene: TRBV11-2
J gene: TRBJ2-1
CDR3 protein: CASMRREGGTYNEQFF

V gene: TRBV25-1
J gene: TRBJ2-1
CDR3 protein: CASTHLGLAGGWVSVREQFF

V gene: TRBV4-1
J gene: TRBJ2-1
CDR3 protein: CASSRGGLVQTYNEQFF

V gene: TRBV20-1
J gene: TRBJ1-6
CDR3 protein: CSAGGGPFSSPLHF

V gene: TRBV20-1
J gene: TRBJ1-2
CDR3 protein: CSARDPTPGNTYGYTF

V gene: TRBV30
J gene: TRBJ1-4
CDR3 protein: CAGEPPQAEKLFF

V gene: TRBV28
J gene: TRBJ2-7
CDR3 protein: CASSISGGPWYEQYF

V gene: TRBV6-1
J gene: TRBJ1-2
CDR3 protein: CASSEAARQGAYGYTF

V gene: TRBV20-1
J gene: TRBJ2-7
CDR3 protein: CSARDPLALDYEQYF

V gene: TRBV7-9
J gene: TRBJ2-7
CDR3 protein: CASSSAYEQYF

V gene: TRBV5-1
J gene: TRBJ2-1
CDR3 protein: CASRTSGEDNEQFF

V gene: TRBV7-3
J gene: TRBJ2-5
CDR3 protein: CASSLSGVEETQYF

V gene: TRBV20-1
J gene: TRBJ2-5
CDR3 protein: CSAQVSAETQYF

V gene: TRBV6-1
J gene: TRBJ1-2
CDR3 protein: CASSIGQGPYGYTF

V gene: TRBV19
J gene: TRBJ2-7
CDR3 protein: CASSTRGTASYEQYF

V gene: TRBV9
J gene: TRBJ1-4
CDR3 protein: CASSVAAGRNEKLFF

V gene: TRBV6-1
J gene: TRBJ1-1
CDR3 protein: CASSEPAGMNTEAFF

V gene: TRBV2
J gene: TRBJ1-2
CDR3 protein: CASRSGGADGYTF

V gene: TRBV19
J gene: TRBJ1-2
CDR3 protein: CASNPPGGQGFIYGYTF

V gene: TRBV30
J gene: TRBJ1-2
CDR3 protein: CAWTQGGVYGYTF

V gene: TRBV2
J gene: TRBJ2-7
CDR3 protein: CASSSGGAVTSGSPYEQYF

V gene: TRBV11-2
J gene: TRBJ2-3
CDR3 protein: CASSLRREPTPDTQYF